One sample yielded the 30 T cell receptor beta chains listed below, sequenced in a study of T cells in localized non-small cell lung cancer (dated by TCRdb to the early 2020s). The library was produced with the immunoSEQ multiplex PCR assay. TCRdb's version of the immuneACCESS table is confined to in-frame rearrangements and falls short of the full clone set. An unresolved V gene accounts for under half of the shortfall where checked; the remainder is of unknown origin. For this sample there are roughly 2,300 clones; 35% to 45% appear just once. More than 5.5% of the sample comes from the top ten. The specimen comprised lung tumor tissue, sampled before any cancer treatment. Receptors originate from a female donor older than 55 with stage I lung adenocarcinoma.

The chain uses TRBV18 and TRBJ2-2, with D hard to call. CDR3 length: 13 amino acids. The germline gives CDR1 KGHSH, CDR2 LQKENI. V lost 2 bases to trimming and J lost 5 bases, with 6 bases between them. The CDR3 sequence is CASSPMTTGELFF. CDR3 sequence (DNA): TGTGCCAGCTCACCAATGACAACCGGGGAGCTGTTTTTT.

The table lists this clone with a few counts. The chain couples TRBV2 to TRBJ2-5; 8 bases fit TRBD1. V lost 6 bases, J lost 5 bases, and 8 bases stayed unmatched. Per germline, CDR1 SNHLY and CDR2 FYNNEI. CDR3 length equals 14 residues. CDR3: CASSRTGMAETQYF. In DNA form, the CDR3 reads TGTGCCAGCAGCCGGACAGGGATGGCGGAGACCCAGTACTTC.

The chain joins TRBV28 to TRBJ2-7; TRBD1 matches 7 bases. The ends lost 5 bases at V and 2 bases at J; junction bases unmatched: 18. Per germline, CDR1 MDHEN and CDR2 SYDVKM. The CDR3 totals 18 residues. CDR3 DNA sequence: TGTGCCAGCAGTCCCCATTCACCCGGGACAGATAGGGCCTACGAGCAGTACTTC. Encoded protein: CASSPHSPGTDRAYEQYF. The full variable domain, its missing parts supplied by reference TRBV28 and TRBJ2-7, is DVKVTQSSRYLVKRTGEKVFLECVQDMDHENMFWYRQDPGLGLRLIYFSYDVKMKEKGDIPEGYSVSREKKERFSLILESASTNQTSMYLCASSPHSPGTDRAYEQYFGPGTRLTVT.

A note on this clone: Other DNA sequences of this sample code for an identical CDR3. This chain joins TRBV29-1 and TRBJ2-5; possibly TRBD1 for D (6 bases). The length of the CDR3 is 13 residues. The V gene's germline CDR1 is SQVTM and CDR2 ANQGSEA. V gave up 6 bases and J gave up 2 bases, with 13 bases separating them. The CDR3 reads CSVGDRLQETQYF. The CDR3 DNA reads TGCAGCGTCGGAGACAGGTTACAAGAGACCCAGTACTTC. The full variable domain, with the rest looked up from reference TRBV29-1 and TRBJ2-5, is SAVISQKPSRDICQRGTSLTIQCQVDSQVTMMFWYRQQPGQSLTLIATANQGSEATYESGFVIDKFPISRPNLTFSTLTVSNMSPEDSSIYLCSVGDRLQETQYFGPGTRLLVL.

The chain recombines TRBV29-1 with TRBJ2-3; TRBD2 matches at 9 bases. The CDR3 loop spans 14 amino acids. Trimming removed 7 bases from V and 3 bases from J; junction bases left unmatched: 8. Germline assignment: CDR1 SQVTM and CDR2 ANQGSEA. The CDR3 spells CSGARSGSTDTQYF. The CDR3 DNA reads TGCAGCGGGGCACGTAGCGGGAGTACAGATACGCAGTATTTT.

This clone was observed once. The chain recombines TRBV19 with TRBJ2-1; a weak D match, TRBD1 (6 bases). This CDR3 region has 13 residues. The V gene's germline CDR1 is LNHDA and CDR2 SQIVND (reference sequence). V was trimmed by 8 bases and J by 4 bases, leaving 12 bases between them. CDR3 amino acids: CASSGEEYNEQFF. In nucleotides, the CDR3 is TGTGCCAGTTCAGGGGAAGAATACAATGAGCAGTTCTTC.

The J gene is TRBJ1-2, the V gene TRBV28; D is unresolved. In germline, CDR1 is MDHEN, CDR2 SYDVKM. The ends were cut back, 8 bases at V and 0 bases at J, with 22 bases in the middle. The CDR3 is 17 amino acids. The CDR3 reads CASGDTSGRSTNYGYTF. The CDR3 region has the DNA TGTGCCAGCGGGGATACTTCGGGGAGGTCGACTAACTATGGCTACACCTTC.

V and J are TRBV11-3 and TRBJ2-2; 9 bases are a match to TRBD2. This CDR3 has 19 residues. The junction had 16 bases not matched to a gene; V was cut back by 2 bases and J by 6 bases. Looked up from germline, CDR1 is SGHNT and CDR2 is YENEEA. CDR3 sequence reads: CASSLNPISSGRIAGELFF. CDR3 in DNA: TGTGCCAGCAGCTTAAACCCTATTAGTAGCGGGAGAATAGCCGGGGAGCTGTTTTTT.

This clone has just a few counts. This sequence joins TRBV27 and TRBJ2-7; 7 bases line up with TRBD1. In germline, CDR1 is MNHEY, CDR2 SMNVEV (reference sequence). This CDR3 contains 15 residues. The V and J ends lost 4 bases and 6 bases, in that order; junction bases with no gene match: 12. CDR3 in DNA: TGTGCCAGCAGTTCCGGACAGGTGATCTTCTCCGAGCAGTACTTC. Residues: CASSSGQVIFSEQYF.

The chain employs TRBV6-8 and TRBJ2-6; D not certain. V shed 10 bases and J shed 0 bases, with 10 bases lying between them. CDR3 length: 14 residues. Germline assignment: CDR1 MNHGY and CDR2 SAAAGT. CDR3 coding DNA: TGTGCCATCGGAAAGAGCTCTGGGGCCAACGTCCTGACTTTC. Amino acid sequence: CAIGKSSGANVLTF.

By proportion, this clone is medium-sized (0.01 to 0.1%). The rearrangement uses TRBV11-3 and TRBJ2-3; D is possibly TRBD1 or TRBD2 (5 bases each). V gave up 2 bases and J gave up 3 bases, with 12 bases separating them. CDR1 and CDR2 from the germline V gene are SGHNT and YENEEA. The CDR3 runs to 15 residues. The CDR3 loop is CASSLYIGGTDTQYF. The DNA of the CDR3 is TGTGCCAGCAGCTTATACATTGGGGGAACAGATACGCAGTATTTT.

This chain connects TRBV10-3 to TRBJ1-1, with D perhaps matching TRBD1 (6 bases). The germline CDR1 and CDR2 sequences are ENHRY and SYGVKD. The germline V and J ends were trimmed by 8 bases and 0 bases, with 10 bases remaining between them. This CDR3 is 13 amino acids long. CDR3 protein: CAIQDRLNTEAFF. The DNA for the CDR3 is TGTGCCATCCAAGACAGGTTGAACACTGAAGCTTTCTTT.

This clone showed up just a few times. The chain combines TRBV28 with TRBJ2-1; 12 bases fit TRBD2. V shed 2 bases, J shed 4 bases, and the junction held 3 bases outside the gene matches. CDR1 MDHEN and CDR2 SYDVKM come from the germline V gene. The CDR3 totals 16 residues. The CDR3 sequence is CASSLILAGGYNEQFF. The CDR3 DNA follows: TGTGCCAGCAGTTTAATCCTAGCGGGAGGGTACAATGAGCAGTTCTTC.

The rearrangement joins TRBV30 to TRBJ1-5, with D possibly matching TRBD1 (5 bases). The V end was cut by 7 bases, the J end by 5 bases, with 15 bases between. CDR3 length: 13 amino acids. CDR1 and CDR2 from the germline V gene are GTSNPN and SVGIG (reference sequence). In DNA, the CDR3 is TGTGCCTCCGCTCCAGGGTCAGATCAGCCCCAGCATTTT. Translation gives CASAPGSDQPQHF.

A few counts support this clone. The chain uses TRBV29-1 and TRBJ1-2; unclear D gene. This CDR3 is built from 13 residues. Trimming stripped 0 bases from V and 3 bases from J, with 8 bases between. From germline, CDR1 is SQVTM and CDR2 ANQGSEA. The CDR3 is CSVEDAEYYGYTF. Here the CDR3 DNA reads TGCAGCGTTGAAGACGCGGAGTACTATGGCTACACCTTC.

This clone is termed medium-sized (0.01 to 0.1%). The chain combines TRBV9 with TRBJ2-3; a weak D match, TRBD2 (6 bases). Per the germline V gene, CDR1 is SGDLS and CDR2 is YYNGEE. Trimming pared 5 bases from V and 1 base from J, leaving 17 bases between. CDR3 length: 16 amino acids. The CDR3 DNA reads TGTGCCAGCAGTGAAACGGGAGTCGGTCGCACAGATACGCAGTATTTT. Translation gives CASSETGVGRTDTQYF.

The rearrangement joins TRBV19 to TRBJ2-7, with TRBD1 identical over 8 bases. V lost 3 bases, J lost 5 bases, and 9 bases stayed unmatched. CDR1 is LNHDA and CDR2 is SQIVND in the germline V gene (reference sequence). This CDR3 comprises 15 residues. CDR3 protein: CASSMSGDRGHEQYF. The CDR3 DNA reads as TGTGCCAGTAGTATGTCCGGAGACAGGGGCCACGAGCAGTACTTC.

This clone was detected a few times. The CDR3 region has the DNA TGTGCCAGCAGTTTAAGGGGGCAAATGGGAAACACCATATATTTT. It yields the protein CASSLRGQMGNTIYF. The chain combines TRBV28 with TRBJ1-3; 7 nucleotides match TRBD1. Germline CDR1 MDHEN, CDR2 SYDVKM. The ends lost 2 bases at V and 4 bases at J; junction bases unmatched: 5. The CDR3 is made up of 15 amino acids.

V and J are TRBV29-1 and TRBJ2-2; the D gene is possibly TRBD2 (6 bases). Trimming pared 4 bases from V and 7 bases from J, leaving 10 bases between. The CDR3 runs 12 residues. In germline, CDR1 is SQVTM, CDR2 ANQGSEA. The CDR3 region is CSVGYGGGELFF. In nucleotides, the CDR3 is TGCAGCGTTGGGTACGGGGGCGGGGAGCTGTTTTTT.

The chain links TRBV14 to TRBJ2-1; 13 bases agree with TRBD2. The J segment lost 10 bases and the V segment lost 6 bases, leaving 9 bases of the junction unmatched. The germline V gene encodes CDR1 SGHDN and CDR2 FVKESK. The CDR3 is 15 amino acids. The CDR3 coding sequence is TGTGCCAGCAGTCCCCTCGGACTAGCGGGAGTCGAGCAGTTCTTC. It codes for CASSPLGLAGVEQFF.

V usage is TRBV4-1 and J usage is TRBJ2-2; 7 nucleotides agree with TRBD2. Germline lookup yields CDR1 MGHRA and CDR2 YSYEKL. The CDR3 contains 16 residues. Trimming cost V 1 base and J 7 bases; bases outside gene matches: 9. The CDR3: CASSQAGTRGDGELFF. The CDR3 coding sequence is TGCGCCAGCAGCCAAGCCGGGACCCGGGGGGACGGGGAGCTGTTTTTT.

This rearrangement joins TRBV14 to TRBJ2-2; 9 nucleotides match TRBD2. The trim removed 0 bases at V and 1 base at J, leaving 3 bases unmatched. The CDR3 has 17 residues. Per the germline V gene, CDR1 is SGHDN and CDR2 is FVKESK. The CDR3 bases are TGTGCCAGCAGCCAAGATGAGACTAGCGGGAACACCGGGGAGCTGTTTTTT. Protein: CASSQDETSGNTGELFF.

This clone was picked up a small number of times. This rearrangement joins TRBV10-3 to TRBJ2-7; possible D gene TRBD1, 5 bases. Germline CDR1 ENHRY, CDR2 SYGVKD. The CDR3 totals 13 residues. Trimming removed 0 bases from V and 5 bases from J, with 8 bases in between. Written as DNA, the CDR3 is TGTGCCATCAGTGAGTCATGGGGCGACGAGCAGTACTTC. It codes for CAISESWGDEQYF.

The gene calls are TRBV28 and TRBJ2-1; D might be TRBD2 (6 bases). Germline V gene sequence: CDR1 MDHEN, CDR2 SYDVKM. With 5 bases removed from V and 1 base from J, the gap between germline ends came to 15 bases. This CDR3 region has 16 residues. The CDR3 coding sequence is TGTGCCAGCAGTATTCCCTTAGCGGATTCCTACAATGAGCAGTTCTTC. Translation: CASSIPLADSYNEQFF.

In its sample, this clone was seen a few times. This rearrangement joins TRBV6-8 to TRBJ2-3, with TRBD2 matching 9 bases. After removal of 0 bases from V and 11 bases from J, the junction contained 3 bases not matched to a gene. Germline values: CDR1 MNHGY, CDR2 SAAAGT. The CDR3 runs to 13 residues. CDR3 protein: CASSYSAGGGQYF. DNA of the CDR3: TGTGCCAGCAGTTACTCGGCGGGAGGGGGGCAGTATTTT.

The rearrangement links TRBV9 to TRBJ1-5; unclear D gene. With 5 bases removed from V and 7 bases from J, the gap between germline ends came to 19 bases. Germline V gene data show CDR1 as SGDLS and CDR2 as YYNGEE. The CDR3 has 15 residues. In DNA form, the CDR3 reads TGTGCCAGCAGTGAGCGTGCAGGTACCGGCCAGCCCCAGCATTTT. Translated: CASSERAGTGQPQHF.

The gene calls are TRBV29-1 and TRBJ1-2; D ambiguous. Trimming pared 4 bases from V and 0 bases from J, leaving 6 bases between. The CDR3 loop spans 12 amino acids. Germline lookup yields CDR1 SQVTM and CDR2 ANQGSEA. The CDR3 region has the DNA TGCAGCGTTGTGCGCGCTAACTATGGCTACACCTTC. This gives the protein CSVVRANYGYTF.

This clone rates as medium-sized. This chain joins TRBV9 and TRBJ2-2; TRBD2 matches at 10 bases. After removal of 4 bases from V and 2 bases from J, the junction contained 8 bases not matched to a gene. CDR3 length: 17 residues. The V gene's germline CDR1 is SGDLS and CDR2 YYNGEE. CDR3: CASSTPQREGNTGELFF. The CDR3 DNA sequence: TGTGCCAGCAGCACACCCCAGCGGGAGGGTAACACCGGGGAGCTGTTTTTT.

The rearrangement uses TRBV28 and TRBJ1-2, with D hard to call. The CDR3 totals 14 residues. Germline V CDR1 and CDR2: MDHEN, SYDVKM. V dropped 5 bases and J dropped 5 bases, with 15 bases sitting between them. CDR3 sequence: CASSGTTKFYGYTF. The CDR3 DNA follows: TGTGCCAGCAGTGGAACTACAAAATTTTATGGCTACACCTTC.

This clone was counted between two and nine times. CDR3 loop: CASSFGGSGRVRGEQFF. For the CDR3, the DNA is TGCGCCAGCAGCTTCGGTGGCAGCGGGAGGGTGCGGGGTGAGCAGTTCTTC. The rearrangement uses TRBV5-1 and TRBJ2-1; 10 positions match TRBD2. This CDR3 is built from 17 residues. V shed 2 bases, J shed 9 bases, and the junction held 14 bases outside the gene matches. Germline V gene data show CDR1 as SGHRS and CDR2 as YFSETQ.